The rows below give T cell receptor beta chains drawn from one sample of a study of Graves' ophthalmopathy and Graves' hyperthyroidism. One entry per CDR3 protein results from TCRdb running MiXCR on the multiplex PCR reads. The sample contains 660,000 or so distinct CDR3 sequences, roughly two fifths of which appear only once. What was sequenced was peripheral blood. These receptors were taken from an adult man with Graves' ophthalmopathy. The CDR3 runs from the conserved cysteine through the conserved F or W. The D gene is left open where the match is weak. Size is stated for part of the rows, as once, few or many counts, or as a class when the clone is expanded.

TRBJ2-7	NA	TRBV10-3	TRBD2	TGTGCCATCAGCGGGACTAGCAGCTCCAGCTACGAGCAGTACTTC	CAISGTSSSSYEQYF
TRBJ2-7	NA	TRBV20-1	TRBD2	TGCAGTGCGGGACTAGCGGGAGCCACCAGCGAGCAGTACTTC	CSAGLAGATSEQYF
TRBJ1-4	many	TRBV7-8	TRBD1	TGTGCCAGCAGCCCCGGGACAGCTCAGAATGAAAAACTGTTTTTT	CASSPGTAQNEKLFF
TRBJ1-5	once	TRBV29-1	NA	TGCAGCGTTGAAGGGAACAATCAGCCCCAGCATTTT	CSVEGNNQPQHF
TRBJ2-7	many	TRBV7-8	NA	TGTGCCAGCAGCTCTCGACAGTTATACGAGCAGTACTTC	CASSSRQLYEQYF
TRBJ1-2	many	TRBV5-1	NA	TGCGCCAGCAGCTTGCGGGACGGAGCTAACTATGGCTACACCTTC	CASSLRDGANYGYTF
TRBJ1-1	few	TRBV20-1	TRBD1	TGCAGTGCTACAACCGTGGACAGGGAAAGCACTGAAGCTTTCTTT	CSATTVDRESTEAFF
TRBJ1-4	NA	TRBV2	TRBD1	TGTGCCAGCAGTGGGGGGACAGGGACGGTTCATGAAAAACTGTTTTTT	CASSGGTGTVHEKLFF
TRBJ1-5	NA	TRBV2	NA	TGTGCCAGCAGGGCAGGGTCTGATCAGCCCCAGCATTTT	CASRAGSDQPQHF
TRBJ2-5	NA	TRBV7-9	NA	TGTGCCAGCAGCTTGGGAGAGGCCCCCCAAGAGACCCAGTACTTC	CASSLGEAPQETQYF
TRBJ1-5	NA	TRBV5-4	NA	TGTGCCAGCAGCGGGACTGGGGGGGGCACCAATCAGCCCCAGCATTTT	CASSGTGGGTNQPQHF